The entry that follows covers one TCR beta chain sequence. The antigen is unknown. Germline CDR1 and CDR2: MNHNY and SVGAGI (reference sequence). This CDR3 comprises 14 residues. This sample stems from a study of CD8+CD57+ T cells in acquired aplastic anemia. Background on the study: The sorted CD4+ and CD8+ cells yielded an average roughly 3 ug of DNA.

Study results and limitations: In common between the patients and the controls were more than 25 CD8+ CDR3 sequences. Patients and healthy controls showed no significant CD8+ Simpson's diversity difference.

For CDR3 and TCR beta VDJ profiling, genomic DNA was the template used. Using its own MiXCR run on the reads, TCRdb lists one record per CDR3 protein. The sample consists of more than 250,000 distinct CDR3 sequences, 45% to 65% of them appearing once. The sample taken for sequencing was sorted CD4+, CD8+, or CD8+CD57+ T cells (not recorded which) from PBMCs. The genes are TRBV6-6 and TRBJ1-6; D call uncertain. The receptor was isolated from a human donor with severe aplastic anemia or a healthy control (not recorded which). CDR3 sequence: CTCSLGRPGVVLHF. CDR3 bases: TGTACCTGCAGCCTAGGACGCCCCGGAGTGGTCCTCCACTTT.